These 18 T cell receptor beta chains were all obtained from the same sample, sequenced in a study of lymphopenia after photon versus proton radiotherapy. The assay was immunoSEQ multiplex PCR, and TCRdb's table has in-frame clones only and misses some. The sample has 20,000 to 25,000 clones, almost 85% seen once; the top ten hold approximately 2.6%. This specimen consisted of peripheral blood, obtained from a patient treated with photon-based radiotherapy. The receptor source for this set is a woman aged 45-60 years with pancreatic cancer.

This clone was counted a single time. V and J are TRBV5-1 and TRBJ2-7, with 7 bases fitting TRBD2. Unmatched junction bases numbered 8, after V lost 1 base and J lost 4 bases. Germline-derived CDR1 and CDR2 are SGHRS and YFSETQ. The CDR3 extends over 15 amino acids. This chain's CDR3 is CASSLTTSAGYEQYF. In nucleotides, the CDR3 is TGCGCCAGCAGCTTGACCACCTCAGCGGGGTACGAGCAGTACTTC.

This chain joins TRBV7-2 and TRBJ1-5; D is undetermined. The germline V gene has CDR1 SGHTA and CDR2 FQGNSA. The CDR3 is made up of 15 amino acids. The V end was cut by 5 bases, the J end by 3 bases, with 14 bases between. The CDR3 DNA reads as TGTGCCAGCAGCCCTGGGCCTCAGGTCAATCAGCCCCAGCATTTT. Translating it yields CASSPGPQVNQPQHF.

The chain joins TRBV15 to TRBJ2-5, with TRBD1 as a possible D gene (6 bases). Germline CDR1 and CDR2: LNHNV and YYDKDF (reference sequence). V lost 0 bases and J 2 bases, leaving 10 bases between the germline ends. There are 15 residues in the CDR3. CDR3 protein: CATSRDNREQETQYF. The CDR3 region has the DNA TGTGCCACCAGCAGAGATAACAGGGAACAAGAGACCCAGTACTTC.

This sequence joins TRBV10-3 and TRBJ2-1, with 12 positions matching TRBD2. The germline V gene has CDR1 ENHRY and CDR2 SYGVKD. Trimming removed 5 bases from V and 6 bases from J; junction bases left unmatched: 2. The CDR3 contains 14 residues. The CDR3 loop reads CAISLAGGFNEQFF. The CDR3 bases are TGTGCCATCAGTCTAGCGGGAGGGTTCAATGAGCAGTTCTTC.

This sequence joins TRBV4-3 and TRBJ2-7, with D tentatively TRBD1 or TRBD2 (6 bases each). The CDR3 spans 15 residues. Looked up from germline, CDR1 is LGHNA and CDR2 is YSLEER. With 0 bases removed from V and 4 bases from J, the gap between germline ends came to 13 bases. The CDR3 DNA reads as TGCGCCAGCAGCCAAGATAGGGGGGCGAGGTACGAGCAGTACTTC. Translated, it gives CASSQDRGARYEQYF.

V gene TRBV7-2 combines with J gene TRBJ1-1; D may be TRBD1 (5 bases). The CDR3 sequence is 15 residues long. CDR1 SGHTA and CDR2 FQGNSA come from the germline V gene. V lost 1 base, J lost 4 bases, and 13 bases lay in between. CDR3 residues: CASSLVRGVGTEAFF. The CDR3, as DNA: TGTGCCAGCAGCTTAGTTAGGGGAGTAGGCACTGAAGCTTTCTTT.

The chain employs TRBV7-2 and TRBJ1-5, with TRBD1 matching over 8 bases. Germline loops: CDR1 SGHTA, CDR2 FQGNSA. The CDR3 has 15 amino acids. Unmatched junction bases numbered 8, after V lost 3 bases and J lost 7 bases. The CDR3, as DNA: TGTGCCAGCAGCTTCTCCAGGGGGCTCGGACAGCCCCAGCATTTT. Translated: CASSFSRGLGQPQHF. The full variable domain, with the rest looked up from reference TRBV7-2 and TRBJ1-5, is GAGVSQSPSNKVTEKGKDVELRCDPISGHTALYWYRQSLGQGLEFLIYFQGNSAPDKSGLPSDRFSAERTGGSVSTLTIQRTQQEDSAVYLCASSFSRGLGQPQHFGDGTRLSIL.

The chain employs TRBV27 and TRBJ2-2; no reliable D call. The CDR3 contains 13 residues. The germline V gene encodes CDR1 MNHEY and CDR2 SMNVEV (reference sequence). Deletions cut 1 base from V and 5 bases from J, with 5 bases between. CDR3 in DNA: TGTGCCAGCAGTTTATTAGGAACCGGGGAGCTGTTTTTT. Encoded protein: CASSLLGTGELFF.

This chain joins TRBV27 and TRBJ2-1; 12 bases agree with TRBD2. Trimming removed 5 bases from V and 5 bases from J; junction bases left unmatched: 7. The CDR3 runs to 16 residues. From germline, CDR1 is MNHEY and CDR2 SMNVEV (reference sequence). The CDR3 protein is CASSTTSGRLNNEQFF. The CDR3 coding sequence is TGTGCCAGCAGTACTACTAGCGGGAGGCTTAACAATGAGCAGTTCTTC.

V usage is TRBV19 and J usage is TRBJ2-7; TRBD1 matches 10 bases. Germline CDR1 and CDR2: LNHDA and SQIVND (reference sequence). The trim removed 4 bases at V and 6 bases at J, leaving 0 bases unmatched. This CDR3 region has 12 residues. CDR3 loop: CASSRDRGEQYF. The CDR3 region has the DNA TGTGCCAGTAGTAGGGACAGGGGCGAGCAGTACTTC.

The V and J genes are TRBV6-5 and TRBJ2-1, with TRBD2 as a possible D gene (5 bases). CDR1 and CDR2 from the germline V gene are MNHEY and SVGAGI. This CDR3 has 12 amino acids. The V end lost 6 bases, the J end lost 6 bases, and 9 bases lay between the germline ends. Here the CDR3 DNA reads TGTGCCAGCAGCCCCGGAGGCAATGAGCAGTTCTTC. Its protein product is CASSPGGNEQFF.

This clone was seen more than once but under ten times. The rearrangement uses TRBV28 and TRBJ2-1, with 12 bases that match TRBD1. Germline lookup yields CDR1 MDHEN and CDR2 SYDVKM. V shed 3 bases and J 4 bases; nucleotides not matched to a gene: 4. This CDR3 comprises 16 residues. The CDR3 nucleotides read TGTGCCAGCAGTTTGCCGGGACAGGGGGCTTACAATGAGCAGTTCTTC. It codes for CASSLPGQGAYNEQFF.

The chain has TRBV27 and TRBJ2-2, with TRBD2 matching over 11 bases. Germline V CDR1 and CDR2: MNHEY, SMNVEV (reference sequence). V was pared by 6 bases and J by 5 bases, with 2 bases of the junction left unmatched. This CDR3 is 14 amino acids long. The CDR3 DNA is TGTGCCAGCAGACTAGCGGGAGAGACCGGGGAGCTGTTTTTT. Its translation: CASRLAGETGELFF.

The gene calls are TRBV19 and TRBJ1-5, with 11 bases fitting TRBD1. The CDR3 consists of 16 residues. Germline-derived CDR1 and CDR2 are LNHDA and SQIVND (reference sequence). The J segment lost 6 bases and the V segment lost 4 bases, leaving 8 bases of the junction unmatched. The CDR3 nucleotides are TGTGCCAGTAGTAGGGCGGACAGGGGGCTTTCTCAGCCCCAGCATTTT. It codes for CASSRADRGLSQPQHF.

CDR3 nucleotide sequence: TGTGCCAGCAGCCGCCCAGGGGATTATTATGGCTACACCTTC. Translating it yields CASSRPGDYYGYTF. The J gene is TRBJ1-2, the V gene TRBV28, with D tentatively TRBD1 (6 bases). V dropped 6 bases and J dropped 5 bases, with 16 bases sitting between them. Germline CDR1 MDHEN, CDR2 SYDVKM. The CDR3 runs to 14 residues.

The V gene is TRBV4-1, the J gene TRBJ1-3; tentatively, D is TRBD1 (5 bases). Between the trimmed V and J ends, which lost 0 bases and 0 bases, there was a span of 9 bases. This CDR3 is built from 16 residues. Per the germline V gene, CDR1 is MGHRA and CDR2 is YSYEKL. The DNA of the CDR3 is TGCGCCAGCAGCCAAGATCGGGGCAGCTCTGGAAACACCATATATTTT. Its translation is CASSQDRGSSGNTIYF.

The chain is built from TRBV15 and TRBJ1-6; no clear D gene. CDR3 size: 14 residues. The ends were cut back, 5 bases at V and 6 bases at J, with 11 bases in the middle. Germline V gives CDR1 LNHNV, CDR2 YYDKDF (reference sequence). The CDR3 is CATSPRSLNSPLHF. DNA for the CDR3: TGTGCCACCAGCCCCCGAAGCCTTAATTCACCCCTCCACTTT.

This clone was observed once. The CDR3 DNA is TGCGCCAGCAGAGCCGCTCAGGAGCAGTTCTTC. Amino acids: CASRAAQEQFF. The chain joins TRBV10-2 to TRBJ2-1; no clear D gene. Trimming left V 6 bases short and J 10 bases short, with 10 bases between. Per the germline V gene, CDR1 is WSHSY and CDR2 is SAAADI. There are 11 residues in the CDR3.